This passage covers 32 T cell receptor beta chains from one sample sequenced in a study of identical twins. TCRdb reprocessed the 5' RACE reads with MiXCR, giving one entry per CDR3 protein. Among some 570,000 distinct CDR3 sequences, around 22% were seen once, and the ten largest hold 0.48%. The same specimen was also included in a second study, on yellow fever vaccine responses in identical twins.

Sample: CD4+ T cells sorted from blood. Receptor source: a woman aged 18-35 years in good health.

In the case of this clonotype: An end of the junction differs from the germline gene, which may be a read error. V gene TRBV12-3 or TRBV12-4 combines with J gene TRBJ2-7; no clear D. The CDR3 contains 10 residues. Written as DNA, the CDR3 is TGTGCCAGCAGCCGACTCCGAGCCACTTTC. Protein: CASSRLRATF.

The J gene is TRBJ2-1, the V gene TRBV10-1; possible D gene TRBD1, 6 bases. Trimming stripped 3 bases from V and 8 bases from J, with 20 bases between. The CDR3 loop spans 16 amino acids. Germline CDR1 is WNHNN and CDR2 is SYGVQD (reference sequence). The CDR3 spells CASSDASAGAGDEQFF. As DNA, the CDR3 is TGCGCCAGCAGTGACGCGTCGGCAGGGGCTGGAGATGAGCAGTTCTTC.

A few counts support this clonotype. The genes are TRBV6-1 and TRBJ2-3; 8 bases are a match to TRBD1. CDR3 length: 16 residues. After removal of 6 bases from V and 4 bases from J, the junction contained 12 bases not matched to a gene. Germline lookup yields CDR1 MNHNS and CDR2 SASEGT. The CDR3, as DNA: TGTGCCAGCAGACTAAGACAGGGGAAGGGGGCAGATACGCAGTATTTT. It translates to CASRLRQGKGADTQYF.

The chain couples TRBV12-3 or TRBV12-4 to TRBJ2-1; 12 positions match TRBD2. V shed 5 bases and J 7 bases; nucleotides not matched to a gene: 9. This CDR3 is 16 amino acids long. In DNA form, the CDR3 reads TGTGCCAGCAGTCCCCCACTAGCGGGAGGAGGGAATGAGCAGTTCTTC. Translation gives CASSPPLAGGGNEQFF.

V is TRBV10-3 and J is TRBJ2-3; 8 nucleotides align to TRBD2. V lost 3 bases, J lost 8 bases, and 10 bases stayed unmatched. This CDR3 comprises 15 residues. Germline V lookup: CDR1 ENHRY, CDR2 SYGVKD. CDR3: CAISDTGGSGGTQYF. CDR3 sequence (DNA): TGTGCCATCAGTGACACGGGGGGGTCTGGAGGTACGCAGTATTTT.

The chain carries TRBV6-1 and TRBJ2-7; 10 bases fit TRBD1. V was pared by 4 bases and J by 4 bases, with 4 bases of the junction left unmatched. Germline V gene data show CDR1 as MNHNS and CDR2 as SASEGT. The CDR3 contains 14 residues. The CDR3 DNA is TGTGCCAGCAGTGGACAGGGGGCTGTGTACGAGCAGTACTTC. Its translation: CASSGQGAVYEQYF.

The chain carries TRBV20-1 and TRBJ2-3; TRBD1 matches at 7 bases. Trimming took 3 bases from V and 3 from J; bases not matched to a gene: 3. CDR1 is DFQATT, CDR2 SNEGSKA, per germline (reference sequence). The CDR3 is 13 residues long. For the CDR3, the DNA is TGCAGTGCTAGGGACAGGCATACAGATACGCAGTATTTT. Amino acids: CSARDRHTDTQYF.

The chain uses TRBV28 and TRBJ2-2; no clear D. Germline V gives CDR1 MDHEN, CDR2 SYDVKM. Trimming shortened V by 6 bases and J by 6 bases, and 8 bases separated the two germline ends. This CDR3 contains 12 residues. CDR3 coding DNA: TGTGCCAGCAGACCCAGCCCCGGGGAGCTGTTTTTT. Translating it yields CASRPSPGELFF.

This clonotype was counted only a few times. The CDR3 bases are TGTGCCAGCAGATCCAGCGGGAGTTCCGAGCAGTACTTC. It codes for CASRSSGSSEQYF. The J gene is TRBJ2-7, the V gene TRBV12-3 or TRBV12-4, with 8 bases lining up with TRBD2. After removal of 6 bases from V and 6 bases from J, the junction contained 7 bases not matched to a gene. The CDR3 consists of 13 residues.

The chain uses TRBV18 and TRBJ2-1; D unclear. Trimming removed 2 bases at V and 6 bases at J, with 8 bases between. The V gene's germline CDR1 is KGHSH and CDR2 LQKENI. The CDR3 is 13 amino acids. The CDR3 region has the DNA TGTGCCAGCTCACCATTACGCCCCAATGAGCAGTTCTTC. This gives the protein CASSPLRPNEQFF.

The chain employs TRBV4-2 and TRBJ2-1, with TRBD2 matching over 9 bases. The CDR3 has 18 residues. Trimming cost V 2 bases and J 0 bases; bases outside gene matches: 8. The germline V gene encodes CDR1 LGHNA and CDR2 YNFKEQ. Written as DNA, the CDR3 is TGTGCCAGCAGCCAAAAGAATAGCGGGGGAGACTCCTACAATGAGCAGTTCTTC. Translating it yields CASSQKNSGGDSYNEQFF.

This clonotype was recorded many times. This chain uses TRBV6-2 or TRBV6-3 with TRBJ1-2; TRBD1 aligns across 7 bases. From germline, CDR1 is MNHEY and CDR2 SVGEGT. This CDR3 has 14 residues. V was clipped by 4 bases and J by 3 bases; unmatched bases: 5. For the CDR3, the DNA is TGTGCCAGCAGTTTGGGGACAGACTACTATGGCTACACCTTC. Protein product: CASSLGTDYYGYTF.

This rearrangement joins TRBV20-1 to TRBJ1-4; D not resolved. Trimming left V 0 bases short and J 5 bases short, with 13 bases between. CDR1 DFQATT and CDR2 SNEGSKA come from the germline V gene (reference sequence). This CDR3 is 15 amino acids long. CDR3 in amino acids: CSARDLKLSNEKLFF. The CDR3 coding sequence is TGCAGTGCTAGAGATCTGAAGCTTTCGAATGAAAAACTGTTTTTT.

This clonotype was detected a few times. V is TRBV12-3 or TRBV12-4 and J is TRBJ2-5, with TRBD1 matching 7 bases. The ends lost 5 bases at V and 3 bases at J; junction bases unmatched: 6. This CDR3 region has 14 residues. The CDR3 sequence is CASSLRQGKETQYF. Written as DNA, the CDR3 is TGTGCCAGCAGTCTCAGACAGGGAAAAGAGACCCAGTACTTC.

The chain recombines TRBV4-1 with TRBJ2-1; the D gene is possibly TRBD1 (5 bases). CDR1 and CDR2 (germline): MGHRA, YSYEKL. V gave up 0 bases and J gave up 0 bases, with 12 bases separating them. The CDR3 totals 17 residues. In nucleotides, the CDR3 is TGCGCCAGCAGCCAAGATCCCCAGGGAAGCTCCTACAATGAGCAGTTCTTC. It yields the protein CASSQDPQGSSYNEQFF.

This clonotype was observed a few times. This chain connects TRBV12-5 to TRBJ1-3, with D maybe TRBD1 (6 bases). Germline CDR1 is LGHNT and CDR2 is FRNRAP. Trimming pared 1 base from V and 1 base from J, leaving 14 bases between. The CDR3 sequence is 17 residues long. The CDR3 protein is CASGLDRAQRSGNTIYF. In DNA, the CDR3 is TGTGCTAGTGGTTTGGACAGGGCGCAAAGGTCTGGAAACACCATATATTTT.

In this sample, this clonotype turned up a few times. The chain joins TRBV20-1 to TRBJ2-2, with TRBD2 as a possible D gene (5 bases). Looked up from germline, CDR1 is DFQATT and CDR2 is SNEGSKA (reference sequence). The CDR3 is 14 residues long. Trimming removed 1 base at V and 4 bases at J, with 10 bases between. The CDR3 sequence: CSARGGYGTGELFF. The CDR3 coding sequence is TGCAGTGCTAGAGGAGGGTACGGCACCGGGGAGCTGTTTTTT.

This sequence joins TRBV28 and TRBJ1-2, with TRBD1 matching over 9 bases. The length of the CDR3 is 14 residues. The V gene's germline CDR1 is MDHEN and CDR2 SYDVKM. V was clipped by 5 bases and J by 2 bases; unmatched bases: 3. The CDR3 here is CASSGTGRNYGYTF. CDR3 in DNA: TGTGCCAGCAGTGGGACAGGGAGAAACTATGGCTACACCTTC.

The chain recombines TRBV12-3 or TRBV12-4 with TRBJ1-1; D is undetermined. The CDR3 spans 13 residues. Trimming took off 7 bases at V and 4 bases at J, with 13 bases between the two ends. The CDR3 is CASIGRRSTEAFF. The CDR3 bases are TGTGCCAGCATTGGCAGGCGGAGCACTGAAGCTTTCTTT.

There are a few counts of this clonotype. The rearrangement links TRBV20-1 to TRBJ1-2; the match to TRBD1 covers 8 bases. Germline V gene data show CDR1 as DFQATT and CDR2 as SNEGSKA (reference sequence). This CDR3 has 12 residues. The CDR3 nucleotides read TGCACCCTAGGACAGGGCGTAATGGGCTACACCTTC. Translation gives CTLGQGVMGYTF.

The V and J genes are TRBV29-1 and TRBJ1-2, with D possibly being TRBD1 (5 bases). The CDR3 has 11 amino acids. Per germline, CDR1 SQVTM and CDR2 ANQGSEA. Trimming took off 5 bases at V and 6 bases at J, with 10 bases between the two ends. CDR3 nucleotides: TGCAGCGTTTTAGACAGAGATGGCTACACCTTC. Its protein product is CSVLDRDGYTF. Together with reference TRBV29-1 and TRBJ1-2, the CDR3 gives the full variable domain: SAVISQKPSRDICQRGTSLTIQCQVDSQVTMMFWYRQQPGQSLTLIATANQGSEATYESGFVIDKFPISRPNLTFSTLTVSNMSPEDSSIYLCSVLDRDGYTFGSGTRLTVV.

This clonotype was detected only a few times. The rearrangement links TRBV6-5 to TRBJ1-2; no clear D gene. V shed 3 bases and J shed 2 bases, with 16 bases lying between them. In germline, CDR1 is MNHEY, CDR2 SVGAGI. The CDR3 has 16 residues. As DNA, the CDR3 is TGTGCCAGCAGTTATCGTCAGTGGGAGAACAACTATGGCTACACCTTC. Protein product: CASSYRQWENNYGYTF.

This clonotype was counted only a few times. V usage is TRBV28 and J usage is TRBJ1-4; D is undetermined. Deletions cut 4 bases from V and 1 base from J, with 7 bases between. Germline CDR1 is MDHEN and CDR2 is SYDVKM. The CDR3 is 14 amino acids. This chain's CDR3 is CASSWMRTNEKLFF. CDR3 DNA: TGTGCCAGCAGTTGGATGAGAACTAATGAAAAACTGTTTTTT. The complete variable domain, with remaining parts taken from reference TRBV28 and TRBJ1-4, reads DVKVTQSSRYLVKRTGEKVFLECVQDMDHENMFWYRQDPGLGLRLIYFSYDVKMKEKGDIPEGYSVSREKKERFSLILESASTNQTSMYLCASSWMRTNEKLFFGSGTQLSVL.

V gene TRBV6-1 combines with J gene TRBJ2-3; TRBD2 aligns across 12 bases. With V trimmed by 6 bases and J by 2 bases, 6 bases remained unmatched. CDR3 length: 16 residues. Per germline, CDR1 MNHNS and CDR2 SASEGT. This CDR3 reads CASRRGLAGLTDTQYF. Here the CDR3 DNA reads TGTGCCAGCAGGAGAGGACTAGCGGGACTCACAGATACGCAGTATTTT.

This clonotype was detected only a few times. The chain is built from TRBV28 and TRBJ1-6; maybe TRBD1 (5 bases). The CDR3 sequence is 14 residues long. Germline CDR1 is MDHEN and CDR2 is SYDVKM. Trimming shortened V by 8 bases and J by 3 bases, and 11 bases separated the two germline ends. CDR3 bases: TGTGCCAGCGGGGGACGGGTCTATAATTCACCCCTCCACTTT. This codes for CASGGRVYNSPLHF.

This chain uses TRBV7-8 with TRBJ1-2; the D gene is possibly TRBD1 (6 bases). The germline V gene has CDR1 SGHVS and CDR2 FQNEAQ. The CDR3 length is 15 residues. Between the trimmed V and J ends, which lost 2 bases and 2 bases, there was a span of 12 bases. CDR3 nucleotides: TGTGCCAGCAGCTTAAGGGAACAGGGCAACTATGGCTACACCTTC. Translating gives CASSLREQGNYGYTF.

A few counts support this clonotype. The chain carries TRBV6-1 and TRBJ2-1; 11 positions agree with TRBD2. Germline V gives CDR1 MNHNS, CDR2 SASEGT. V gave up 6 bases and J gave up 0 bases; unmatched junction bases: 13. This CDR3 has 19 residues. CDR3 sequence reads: CASSPVEVAGGSSYNEQFF. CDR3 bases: TGTGCCAGCAGCCCCGTTGAGGTAGCGGGGGGGAGCTCCTACAATGAGCAGTTCTTC.

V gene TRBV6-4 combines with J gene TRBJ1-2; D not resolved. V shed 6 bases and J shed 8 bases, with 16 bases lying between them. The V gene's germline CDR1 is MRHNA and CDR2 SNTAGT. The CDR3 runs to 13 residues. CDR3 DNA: TGTGCCAGCAGCGACACCGGTGGTAGGGGCTACACCTTC. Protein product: CASSDTGGRGYTF.

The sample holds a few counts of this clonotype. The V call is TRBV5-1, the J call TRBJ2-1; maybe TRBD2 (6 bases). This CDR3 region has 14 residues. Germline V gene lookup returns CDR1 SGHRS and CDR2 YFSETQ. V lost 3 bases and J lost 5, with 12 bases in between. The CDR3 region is CASSSGLQDNEQFF. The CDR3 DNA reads TGCGCCAGCAGCTCGGGACTCCAGGACAATGAGCAGTTCTTC.

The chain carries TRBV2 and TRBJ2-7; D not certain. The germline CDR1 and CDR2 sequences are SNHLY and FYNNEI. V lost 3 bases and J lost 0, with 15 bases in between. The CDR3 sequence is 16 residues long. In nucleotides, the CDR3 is TGTGCCAGCAGTGAGGCAGGTCACGAGGCCTCCTACGAGCAGTACTTC. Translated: CASSEAGHEASYEQYF. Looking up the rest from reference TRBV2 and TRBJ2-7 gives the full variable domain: EPEVTQTPSHQVTQMGQEVILRCVPISNHLYFYWYRQILGQKVEFLVSFYNNEISEKSEIFDDQFSVERPDGSNFTLKIRSTKLEDSAMYFCASSEAGHEASYEQYFGPGTRLTVT.

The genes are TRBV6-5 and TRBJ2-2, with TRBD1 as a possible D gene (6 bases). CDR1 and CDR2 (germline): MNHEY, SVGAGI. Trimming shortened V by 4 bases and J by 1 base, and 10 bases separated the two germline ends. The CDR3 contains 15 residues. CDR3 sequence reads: CASSLGHQNTGELFF. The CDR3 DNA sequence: TGTGCCAGCAGTTTGGGACACCAGAACACCGGGGAGCTGTTTTTT.

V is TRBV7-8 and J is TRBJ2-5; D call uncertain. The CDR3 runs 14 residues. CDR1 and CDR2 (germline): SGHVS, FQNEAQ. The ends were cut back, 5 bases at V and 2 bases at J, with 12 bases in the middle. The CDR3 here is CASSPVTVQETQYF. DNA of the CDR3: TGTGCCAGCAGCCCAGTAACTGTACAAGAGACCCAGTACTTC.